Shown below are 5 T cell receptor beta chains from a single sample sequenced in a study of T cells in localized non-small cell lung cancer. The protocol was immunoSEQ multiplex PCR, while the TCRdb copy is restricted to in-frame clones and leaves out a portion. The sample includes some 2,000 clones, roughly 20% seen only once; the top ten take over 15%. Source: lung tumor tissue, taken before any cancer treatment. The source is a male donor older than 55 with stage I lung adenocarcinoma.

This clone was counted only a few times. The chain uses TRBV11-3 and TRBJ2-5; tentative D call: TRBD2 (6 bases). V dropped 0 bases and J dropped 4 bases, with 12 bases sitting between them. Germline CDR1 SGHNT, CDR2 YENEEA. The CDR3 runs 15 residues. In nucleotides, the CDR3 is TGTGCCAGCAGCTTAGAGGGGGGAGTTGGAGAGACCCAGTACTTC. Translation gives CASSLEGGVGETQYF.

The chain recombines TRBV23-1 with TRBJ2-4; D is perhaps TRBD2 (6 bases). TRBV23-1 is known as an ORF, though its function is uncertain. The CDR3 is 14 amino acids. Trimming pared 6 bases from V and 0 bases from J, leaving 9 bases between. The CDR3 DNA reads as TGCGCCAGCAGACCGGGAGTAGCCAAAAACATTCAGTACTTC. Amino acid sequence: CASRPGVAKNIQYF.

The sample holds a few counts of this clone. V is TRBV11-3 and J is TRBJ2-3; D possibly corresponds to TRBD2 (6 bases). The V gene lost 5 bases and the J gene lost 1 base, with 13 bases spanning the gap. This CDR3 is built from 15 residues. Germline loops: CDR1 SGHNT, CDR2 YENEEA. For the CDR3, the DNA is TGTGCCAGCAGCAGAAAAAGGAGGGGCACAGATACGCAGTATTTT. Protein: CASSRKRRGTDTQYF.

The CDR3 sequence is CASSIAPRSPQHF. CDR3 in DNA: TGTGCCAGTAGTATAGCCCCTCGTAGCCCCCAGCATTTT. V gene TRBV19 combines with J gene TRBJ1-5; D remains ambiguous. Per the germline V gene, CDR1 is LNHDA and CDR2 is SQIVND (reference sequence). This CDR3 is 13 amino acids long. Trimming cost V 1 base and J 10 bases, with 11 bases left between them.

This clone is hyperexpanded in the sample. This chain links TRBV15 with TRBJ2-7; 10 positions agree with TRBD1. Germline loops: CDR1 LNHNV, CDR2 YYDKDF (reference sequence). The CDR3 spans 14 residues. The V gene end was trimmed by 7 bases and the J gene end by 7 bases; junction bases not matched to a gene: 10. The CDR3 sequence is CATNRDRGSPEQYF. The DNA of the CDR3 is TGTGCCACCAACCGGGACAGGGGATCCCCAGAGCAGTACTTC.